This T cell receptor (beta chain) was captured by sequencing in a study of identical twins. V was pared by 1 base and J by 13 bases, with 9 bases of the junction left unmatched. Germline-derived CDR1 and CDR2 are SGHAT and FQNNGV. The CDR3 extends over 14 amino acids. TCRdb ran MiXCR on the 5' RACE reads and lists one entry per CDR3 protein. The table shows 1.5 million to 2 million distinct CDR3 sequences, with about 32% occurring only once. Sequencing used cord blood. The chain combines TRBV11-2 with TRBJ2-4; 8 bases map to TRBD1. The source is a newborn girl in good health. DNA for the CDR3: TGTGCCAGCAGCTTAGTGGGACAGGAGTTGGAGCAGTACTTC. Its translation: CASSLVGQELEQYF.